The 12 T cell receptor beta chains reported below all come from one sample, sequenced in a study of cytomegalovirus exposure and HLA in healthy donors. Vbeta (60) and Jbeta (13) primers were used in the PCR. Data came from immunoSEQ multiplex PCR; TCRdb stores just in-frame clones and leaves some out. This table has roughly 100,000 clones, just under 80% appearing once. The material sequenced was PBMCs. Every receptor here comes from a woman in her forties in good health and CMV-seronegative.

The chain uses TRBV6-9 and TRBJ2-7; D ambiguous. The CDR3 covers 14 residues. Germline assignment: CDR1 MNHGY and CDR2 SVAAGI. Trimming stripped 6 bases from V and 0 bases from J, with 12 bases between. The CDR3 coding sequence is TGTGCCAGCAGCCGTGACACGGTCTCCTACGAGCAGTACTTC. Residues: CASSRDTVSYEQYF.

In its sample, this clone was seen once. The chain carries TRBV5-4 and TRBJ1-6, with a tentative D call TRBD1 (6 bases). V shed 6 bases and J shed 1 base, with 11 bases lying between them. CDR1 and CDR2 from the germline V gene are SGHNT and YYREEE (reference sequence). The CDR3 has 15 residues. The CDR3 DNA reads as TGTGCCAGCACCGAACAGGGATCCTATAATTCACCCCTCCACTTT. Translating gives CASTEQGSYNSPLHF. The full variable domain, its missing parts supplied by reference TRBV5-4 and TRBJ1-6, is ETGVTQSPTHLIKTRGQQVTLRCSSQSGHNTVSWYQQALGQGPQFIFQYYREEENGRGNFPPRFSGLQFPNYSSELNVNALELDDSALYLCASTEQGSYNSPLHFGNGTRLTVT.

In its sample, this clone was seen a few times. Other DNA sequences in the sample encode the same CDR3. The gene calls are TRBV2 and TRBJ1-5, with D hard to call. CDR3 length: 13 amino acids. Deletions cut 4 bases from V and 2 bases from J, with 6 bases between. The germline V gene encodes CDR1 SNHLY and CDR2 FYNNEI. Written as DNA, the CDR3 is TGTGCCAGCAGTGTGGAGGGCAATCAGCCCCAGCATTTT. Its translation: CASSVEGNQPQHF. The full variable domain, its missing parts supplied by reference TRBV2 and TRBJ1-5, is EPEVTQTPSHQVTQMGQEVILRCVPISNHLYFYWYRQILGQKVEFLVSFYNNEISEKSEIFDDQFSVERPDGSNFTLKIRSTKLEDSAMYFCASSVEGNQPQHFGDGTRLSIL.

The chain recombines TRBV9 with TRBJ2-7, with 9 bases matching TRBD1. CDR3 size: 15 residues. V dropped 0 bases and J dropped 5; count of bases not matched to a gene: 6. Germline-derived CDR1 and CDR2 are SGDLS and YYNGEE. CDR3 sequence: CASSVGQDRGHEQYF. As DNA, the CDR3 is TGTGCCAGCAGCGTAGGTCAGGACAGGGGTCACGAGCAGTACTTC.

A word on this clone: The same CDR3 also results from other DNA sequences found in this sample. The chain combines TRBV14 with TRBJ2-1; 9 positions agree with TRBD2. V lost 4 bases to trimming and J lost 4 bases; unmatched junction nucleotides: 5. The germline CDR1 and CDR2 sequences are SGHDN and FVKESK. The CDR3 has 15 amino acids. The chain's CDR3 is CASSPWREGYNEQFF. The CDR3 DNA reads TGTGCCAGCAGCCCTTGGCGGGAGGGGTACAATGAGCAGTTCTTC.

The chain is built from TRBV27 and TRBJ1-2; possibly TRBD1 for D (5 bases). The CDR3 consists of 14 residues. Per the germline V gene, CDR1 is MNHEY and CDR2 is SMNVEV (reference sequence). V was clipped by 3 bases and J by 0 bases, with 8 bases between them. CDR3 loop: CASSFQGANYGYTF. The CDR3 DNA reads as TGTGCCAGCAGTTTTCAGGGTGCTAACTATGGCTACACCTTC.

This clone was found once. For the CDR3, the DNA is TGTGCCAGTAGTATTTTGTCGGGAGGAGGAACAGATACGCAGTATTTT. As protein: CASSILSGGGTDTQYF. The rearrangement joins TRBV19 to TRBJ2-3; TRBD2 matches at 7 bases. With V trimmed by 3 bases and J by 3 bases, 9 bases remained unmatched. The CDR3 loop spans 16 amino acids. In germline, CDR1 is LNHDA, CDR2 SQIVND (reference sequence).

The CDR3 DNA is TGTGCCAGCGCCCGGGACAGGGGTTACAATGAGCAGTTCTTC. This codes for CASARDRGYNEQFF. V usage is TRBV28 and J usage is TRBJ2-1; 10 nucleotides agree with TRBD1. CDR1 is MDHEN and CDR2 is SYDVKM in the germline V gene. J lost 4 bases, V lost 8 bases, and 5 bases had no gene match. This CDR3 is built from 14 residues.

J is TRBJ1-5 and V is TRBV2; TRBD1 matches at 7 bases. The CDR3 sequence is 16 residues long. Germline CDR1 SNHLY, CDR2 FYNNEI. With V trimmed by 6 bases and J by 10 bases, 18 bases remained unmatched. The CDR3 coding sequence is TGTGCCAGCAGACCTCGGACAGGCCGGAATACGGCACCCCAGCATTTT. Residues: CASRPRTGRNTAPQHF.

The chain links TRBV9 to TRBJ2-5; D not resolved. This CDR3 has 12 amino acids. Trimming took off 0 bases at V and 7 bases at J, with 7 bases between the two ends. Per the germline V gene, CDR1 is SGDLS and CDR2 is YYNGEE. The CDR3 sequence: CASSVDRGTQYF. The CDR3 coding sequence is TGTGCCAGCAGCGTAGATCGCGGGACCCAGTACTTC.

The V call is TRBV5-4, the J call TRBJ1-2; D remains unclear. The CDR3 covers 13 residues. Trimming cost V 2 bases and J 7 bases, with 12 bases left between them. Germline V gene sequence: CDR1 SGHNT, CDR2 YYREEE (reference sequence). This CDR3 is CASSLTSRGGYTF. In DNA, the CDR3 is TGTGCCAGCAGCTTAACCTCACGGGGTGGCTACACCTTC.

The V gene is TRBV5-1, the J gene TRBJ1-2, with TRBD1 matching over 7 bases. Germline V gene sequence: CDR1 SGHRS, CDR2 YFSETQ. The CDR3 length is 14 residues. The trim removed 3 bases at V and 4 bases at J, leaving 6 bases unmatched. The CDR3 sequence is CASSSRDSVYGYTF. CDR3 coding DNA: TGCGCCAGCAGCTCGAGGGACAGCGTCTATGGCTACACCTTC.